The sequence of this TCR beta chain was determined in a study of T cell repertoires in cytomegalovirus infection. Study-level background: Carrying CMV and the relevant HLA type showed in public TCR beta signatures.

In this sample, this clonotype turned up many times. Its antigen is currently unknown. General observations from the study: CMV carriers having the relevant HLA were flagged by cumulative public TCR beta family frequency. The study found HLA-C-restricted CMV-specific TCR beta clonotypes dominating the ex vivo response.

TCRdb re-analysed the reads in MiXCR, keeping a single row per CDR3 protein. The sample lists roughly 500,000 distinct CDR3 sequences, about 11% seen once, with 10% in the top ten. This CDR3 contains 16 residues. V was shortened by 3 bases and J by 0 bases, with 11 bases between the two germline ends. V usage is TRBV12-3 or TRBV12-4 and J usage is TRBJ1-4; D unclear. Material: PBMCs. This receptor was identified in a human donor in good health (CMV status not recorded). Some clones in this sample may be carry-over from other donors' samples. In DNA, the CDR3 is TGTGCCAGCAGTTTGGCCACGCTTGCAACTAATGAAAAACTGTTTTTT. Translating it yields CASSLATLATNEKLFF.